These 20 T cell receptor beta chains were sequenced from one sample in a study of tumor and adjacent non-tumor tissue in lung cancer. TCRbeta libraries were built with three rounds of nested PCR, modified from ARM-PCR. TCRdb redid the calling of the multiplex PCR reads with MiXCR, one entry per CDR3 protein. This sample yields approximately 120,000 distinct CDR3 sequences, of which roughly 75% are seen a single time; about 40% belongs to the top ten. This sample's RNA came from whole unsorted tissue. Sample: lung tumor tissue. The receptors derive from a woman aged 60 to 75 with non-small cell lung cancer.

The chain has TRBV11-2 and TRBJ2-7, with a possible D match to TRBD2 (5 bases). The CDR3 sequence is 14 residues long. Trimming stripped 9 bases from V and 4 bases from J, with 19 bases between. Germline CDR1 SGHAT, CDR2 FQNNGV. The CDR3 region is CASSLDRGGYEQYF. Written as DNA, the CDR3 is TGTGCCAGTAGTTTGGACCGCGGAGGTTACGAGCAGTACTTC.

With regard to this clonotype: No conserved phenylalanine or tryptophan is present at the end of the CDR3, so a read error is the likely explanation. V is TRBV4-1 and J is TRBJ2-4; TRBD2 aligns across 7 bases. CDR1 is MGHRA and CDR2 is YSYEKL in the germline V gene. The CDR3 extends over 15 amino acids. CDR3 DNA: TGCGCCGGCAGCCGGGGGGTAAGCCAGAAAAACATTCAGTACCTC. Translated, it gives CAGSRGVSQKNIQYL.

Notes on this clonotype: This may come from a read error, since a much larger clone is one base off. The CDR3 sequence is CASSQDLRSSSRLAGGQDTDTQYF. For the CDR3, the DNA is TGCGCCAGCAGCCAAGATCTTAGGTCGTCAAGCCGACTAGCGGGAGGGCAGGACACAGATACGCAGTATTTT. The V call is TRBV4-3, the J call TRBJ2-3; TRBD2 matches at 14 bases. Germline values: CDR1 LGHNA, CDR2 YSLEER. This CDR3 has 24 amino acids. V lost 0 bases and J lost 2; bases outside the gene matches: 22.

Of note for this clonotype: This is likely a read error, given that the CDR3 carries no conserved phenylalanine or tryptophan at its end. Because the CDR3's place on the DNA is in doubt, the DNA is left out and the CDR3 is given as listed by TCRdb. This chain uses TRBV12-3 or TRBV12-4 with TRBJ2-7; no check of the table's D call, TRBD1, against the DNA was made. The CDR3 contains 18 residues when both ends are counted. CDR3 in amino acids: CASSILGLYGRDTYEEYY.

As concerns this clonotype: This sequence may be a read error, since a much larger clone differs from it by one base. This CDR3 is missing its conserved last phenylalanine or tryptophan, likely due to a read error. V usage is TRBV28 and J usage is TRBJ1-5; no firm D call. The CDR3 is 13 residues long. CDR1 is MDHEN, CDR2 SYDVKM, per germline. Trimming took off 4 bases at V and 0 bases at J, with 4 bases between the two ends. CDR3: CASSWLSNQPQHY. Written as DNA, the CDR3 is TGTGCCAGCAGTTGGCTTAGCAATCAGCCCCAGCATTAT.

On this clonotype itself: It may be a read error: a sequence one base away is much more abundant. The chain employs TRBV4-2 and TRBJ2-2; a weak D match, TRBD2 (6 bases). In germline, CDR1 is LGHNA, CDR2 YNFKEQ. The CDR3 is made up of 16 amino acids. The CDR3 reads CANSPFGGVQTGELFF. Written as DNA, the CDR3 is TGTGCCAACAGCCCGTTCGGAGGGGTCCAGACCGGGGAGCTGTTTTTT.

This clonotype was seen only a few times. The junction shows a germline mismatch at one end, possibly a read error. The chain joins TRBV7-9 to TRBJ2-7; D gene ambiguous. CDR1 and CDR2 (germline): SEHNR, FQNEAQ (reference sequence). The CDR3 totals 14 residues. The CDR3 DNA follows: TGTGCCAGCAGCTTCACGGGCTCCTCCTACGAGCAGTATTTC. Translating it yields CASSFTGSSYEQYF.

The chain combines TRBV28 with TRBJ1-1; 7 positions match TRBD1. The CDR3 loop spans 13 amino acids. Germline CDR1 reads MDHEN; CDR2 reads SYDVKM. J lost 5 bases, V lost 10 bases, and 10 bases had no gene match. The CDR3 loop is CATLGSQGTEAFF. The CDR3 coding sequence is TGTGCCACCCTAGGATCACAGGGGACTGAAGCTTTCTTT.

As concerns this clonotype: At one of its ends the junction is not consistent with the germline gene, which may arise from a read error. V and J are TRBV11-3 and TRBJ1-1; D is unresolved. CDR3 size: 18 residues. The germline V gene encodes CDR1 SGHNT and CDR2 YENEEA. The CDR3 here is CANSLIEPPGWMNTEAFF. In nucleotides, the CDR3 is TGTGCCAACAGCTTAATTGAGCCGCCGGGATGGATGAACACTGAAGCTTTCTTT. The full variable domain, completed using reference TRBV11-3 and TRBJ1-1, is EAGVVQSPRYKIIEKKQPVAFWCNPISGHNTLYWYLQNLGQGPELLIRYENEEAVDDSQLPKDRFSAERLKGVDSTLKIQPAELGDSAVYLCANSLIEPPGWMNTEAFFGQGTRLTVV.

CDR3 loop: CASSLESGSAYEQYF. The CDR3 DNA reads TGTGCCAGCAGCTTAGAAAGCGGGAGCGCCTACGAGCAGTACTTC. The chain links TRBV7-2 to TRBJ2-7; 8 bases align to TRBD2. In germline, CDR1 is SGHTA, CDR2 FQGNSA. J lost 2 bases, V lost 1 base, and 4 bases had no gene match. This CDR3 is 15 amino acids long.

Notes on this clonotype: The conserved final phenylalanine or tryptophan is absent from the CDR3, which likely points to a read error. V usage is TRBV11-1 and J usage is TRBJ2-2; D may match TRBD1 or TRBD2 (6 bases each). Per the germline V gene, CDR1 is SGHAT and CDR2 is FQDESV (reference sequence). The CDR3 is 15 amino acids. CDR3 in amino acids: CASRLVSGGGGELFI. The CDR3 DNA reads as TGTGCCAGCAGGTTAGTATCCGGGGGCGGCGGGGAGCTGTTTATT.

Worth noting for this clonotype: At one end, the junction sequence differs from germline, possibly due to a read error. The chain links TRBV5-6 to TRBJ2-2, with D perhaps matching TRBD1 (6 bases). Germline assignment: CDR1 SGHDT and CDR2 YYEEEE. The CDR3 has 15 amino acids. CDR3 amino acids: CVSSPRGFNTGELFF. The CDR3 bases are TGTGTCAGCAGCCCCAGGGGATTTAACACCGGGGAACTGTTTTTT.

This clonotype was seen a handful of times. The J gene is TRBJ2-7, the V gene TRBV6-5, with TRBD1 matching over 9 bases. The CDR3 totals 14 residues. The germline V gene has CDR1 MNHEY and CDR2 SVGAGI. V gave up 4 bases and J gave up 2 bases; unmatched junction bases: 3. CDR3 sequence: CASSWRTGAYEQYF. CDR3 in DNA: TGTGCCAGCAGTTGGAGGACAGGGGCCTACGAGCAGTACTTC.

Regarding this clonotype: The junction differs from germline at one of its ends, possibly a read error. V gene TRBV6-6 combines with J gene TRBJ2-2, with D uncertain. Germline V lookup: CDR1 MNHNY, CDR2 SVGAGI (reference sequence). The CDR3 loop spans 12 amino acids. The CDR3 bases are TGTGTCAGCAGTTACCTGGCCGGTGAGCTGTTTTTT. Protein sequence: CVSSYLAGELFF.

The V gene is TRBV27, the J gene TRBJ2-6, with D possibly matching TRBD2 (5 bases). Looked up from germline, CDR1 is MNHEY and CDR2 is SMNVEV (reference sequence). CDR3 length: 16 amino acids. V lost 8 bases and J lost 0, with 14 bases in between. In nucleotides, the CDR3 is TGTGCCAGCCTGGGAGACATAGGCTCTGGGGCCAACGTCCTGACTTTC. It yields the protein CASLGDIGSGANVLTF.

This rearrangement joins TRBV5-1 to TRBJ2-3; 14 bases fit TRBD2. With V trimmed by 3 bases and J by 3 bases, 3 bases remained unmatched. This CDR3 contains 16 residues. Germline CDR1 SGHRS, CDR2 YFSETQ. The chain's CDR3 is CASSSGTSGRTDTQYF. DNA for the CDR3: TGCGCCAGCAGCTCAGGGACTAGCGGGAGAACAGATACGCAGTATTTT.

For this clonotype: One junction end does not reproduce the germline sequence, and a read error may be involved. The gene calls are TRBV5-4 and TRBJ2-3, with 9 bases aligning to TRBD2. Germline CDR1 is SGHNT and CDR2 is YYREEE (reference sequence). This CDR3 region has 16 residues. CDR3: CASGGTSPGYTYTQYF. The CDR3 DNA reads as TGTGCCAGCGGGGGGACTAGCCCGGGGTACACATATACGCAGTATTTT.

On this clonotype itself: The junction differs from germline at one of its ends, possibly a read error. The chain employs TRBV5-4 and TRBJ1-1, with unresolved D. Germline loops: CDR1 SGHNT, CDR2 YYREEE (reference sequence). CDR3 length: 14 amino acids. The CDR3 loop is CPSSPDGWRTEAFF. The CDR3 DNA sequence: TGTCCCAGCAGCCCGGACGGGTGGAGAACTGAAGCTTTCTTT.

Of note for this clonotype: Being one base from a much bigger clone, this may be a read error. J is TRBJ1-1 and V is TRBV4-1; the D is unclear. The ends were cut back, 0 bases at V and 7 bases at J, with 18 bases in the middle. There are 16 residues in the CDR3. The germline V gene has CDR1 MGHRA and CDR2 YSYEKL. CDR3 DNA: TGCGCCAGCAGCCAAGAATCGCGAGCGCTAGGCGGTGAAGCTTTCTTT. This codes for CASSQESRALGGEAFF.

This clonotype was seen only once. The chain carries TRBV4-3 and TRBJ2-1; 13 nucleotides agree with TRBD2. The CDR3 is 16 residues long. Looked up from germline, CDR1 is LGHNA and CDR2 is YSLEER. The V segment lost 9 bases and the J segment 4 bases; nucleotides outside the gene matches: 9. The CDR3 region has the DNA TGCGCCAGTACCCAAGGGACTAGCGGGATTTACAATGAGCAGTTCTTC. It specifies CASTQGTSGIYNEQFF.